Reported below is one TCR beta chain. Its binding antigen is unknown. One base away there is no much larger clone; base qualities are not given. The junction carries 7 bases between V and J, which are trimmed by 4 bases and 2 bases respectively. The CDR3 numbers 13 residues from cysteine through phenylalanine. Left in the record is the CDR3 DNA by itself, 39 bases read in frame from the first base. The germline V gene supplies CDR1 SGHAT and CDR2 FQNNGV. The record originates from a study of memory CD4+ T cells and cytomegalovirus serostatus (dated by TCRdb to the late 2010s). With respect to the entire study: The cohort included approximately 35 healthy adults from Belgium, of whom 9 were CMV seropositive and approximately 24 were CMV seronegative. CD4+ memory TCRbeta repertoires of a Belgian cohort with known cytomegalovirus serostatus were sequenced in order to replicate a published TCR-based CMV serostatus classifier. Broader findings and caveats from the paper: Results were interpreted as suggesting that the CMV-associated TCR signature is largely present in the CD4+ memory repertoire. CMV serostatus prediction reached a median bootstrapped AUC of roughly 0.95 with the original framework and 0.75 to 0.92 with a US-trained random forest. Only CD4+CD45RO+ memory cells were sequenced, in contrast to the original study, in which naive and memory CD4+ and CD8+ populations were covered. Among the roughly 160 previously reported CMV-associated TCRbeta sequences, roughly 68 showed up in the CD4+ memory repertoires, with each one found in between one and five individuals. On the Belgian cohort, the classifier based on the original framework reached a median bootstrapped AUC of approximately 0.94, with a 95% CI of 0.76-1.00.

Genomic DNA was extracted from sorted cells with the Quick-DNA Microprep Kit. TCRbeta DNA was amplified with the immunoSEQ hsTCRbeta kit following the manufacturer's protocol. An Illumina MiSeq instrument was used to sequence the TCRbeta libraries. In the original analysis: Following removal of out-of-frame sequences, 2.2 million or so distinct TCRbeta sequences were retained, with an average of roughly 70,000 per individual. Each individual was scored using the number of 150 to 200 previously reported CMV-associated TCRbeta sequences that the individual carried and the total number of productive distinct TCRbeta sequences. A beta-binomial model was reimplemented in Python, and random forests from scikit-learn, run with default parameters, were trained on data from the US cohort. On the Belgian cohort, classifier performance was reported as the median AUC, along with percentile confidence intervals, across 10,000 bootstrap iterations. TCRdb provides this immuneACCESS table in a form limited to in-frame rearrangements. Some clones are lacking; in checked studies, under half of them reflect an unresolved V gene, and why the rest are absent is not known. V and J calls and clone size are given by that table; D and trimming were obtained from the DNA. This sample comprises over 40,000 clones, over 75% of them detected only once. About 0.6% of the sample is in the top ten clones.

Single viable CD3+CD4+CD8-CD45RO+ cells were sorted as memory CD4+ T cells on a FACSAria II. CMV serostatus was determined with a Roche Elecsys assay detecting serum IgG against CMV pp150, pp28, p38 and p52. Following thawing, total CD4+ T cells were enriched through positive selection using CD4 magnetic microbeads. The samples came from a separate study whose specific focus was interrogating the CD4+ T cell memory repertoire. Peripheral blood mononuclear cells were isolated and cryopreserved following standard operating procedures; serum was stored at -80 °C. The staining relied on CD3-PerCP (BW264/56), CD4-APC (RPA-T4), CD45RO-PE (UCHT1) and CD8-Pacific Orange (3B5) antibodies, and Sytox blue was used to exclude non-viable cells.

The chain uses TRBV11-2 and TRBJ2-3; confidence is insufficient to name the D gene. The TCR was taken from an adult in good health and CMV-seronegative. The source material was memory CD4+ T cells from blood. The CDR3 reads CASSYGYTDTQYF. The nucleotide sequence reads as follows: TGTGCCAGCAGCTATGGGTACACAGATACGCAGTATTTT.